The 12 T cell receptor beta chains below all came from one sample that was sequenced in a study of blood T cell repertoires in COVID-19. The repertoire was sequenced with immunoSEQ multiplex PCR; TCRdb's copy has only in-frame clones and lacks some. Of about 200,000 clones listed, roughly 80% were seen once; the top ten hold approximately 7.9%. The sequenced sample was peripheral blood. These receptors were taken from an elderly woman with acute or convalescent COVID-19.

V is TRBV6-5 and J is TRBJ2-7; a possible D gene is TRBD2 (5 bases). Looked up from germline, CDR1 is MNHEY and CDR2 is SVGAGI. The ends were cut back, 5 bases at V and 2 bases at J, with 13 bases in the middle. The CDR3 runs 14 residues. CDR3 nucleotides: TGTGCCAGCAGTCCACGCTCGGGGACCTACGAGCAGTACTTC. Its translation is CASSPRSGTYEQYF.

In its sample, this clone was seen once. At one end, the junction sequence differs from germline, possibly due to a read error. The CDR3 nucleotides are TGTGCCAGCAGGCCAACTAGGACAGGTCCTTTGTCCTTC. This gives the protein CASRPTRTGPLSF. The genes are TRBV7-8 and TRBJ1-2; 7 bases fit TRBD1. Germline V gene data show CDR1 as SGHVS and CDR2 as FQNEAQ. The length of the CDR3 is 13 residues. The complete variable domain, with remaining parts taken from reference TRBV7-8 and TRBJ1-2, reads GAGVSQSPRYKVAKRGQDVALRCDPISGHVSLFWYQQALGQGPEFLTYFQNEAQLDKSGLPSDRFFAERPEGSVSTLKIQRTQQEDSAVYLCASRPTRTGPLSFGSGTRLTVV.

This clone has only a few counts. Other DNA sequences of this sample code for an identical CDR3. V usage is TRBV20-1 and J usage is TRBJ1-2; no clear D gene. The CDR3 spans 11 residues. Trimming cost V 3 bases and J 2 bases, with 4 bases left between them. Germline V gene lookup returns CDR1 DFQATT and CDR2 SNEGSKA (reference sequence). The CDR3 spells CSASPNYGYTF. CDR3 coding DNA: TGCAGTGCTAGCCCAAACTATGGCTACACCTTC.

CDR3 sequence: CASSLGQRQSTDTQYF. The DNA for the CDR3 is TGTGCCAGCAGCTTGGGCCAGCGCCAGAGCACAGATACGCAGTATTTT. The rearrangement uses TRBV5-8 and TRBJ2-3; no definite D call. The germline V gene encodes CDR1 SGHTS and CDR2 YDEGEE. V shed 0 bases and J shed 0 bases, with 11 bases lying between them. The CDR3 has 16 amino acids.

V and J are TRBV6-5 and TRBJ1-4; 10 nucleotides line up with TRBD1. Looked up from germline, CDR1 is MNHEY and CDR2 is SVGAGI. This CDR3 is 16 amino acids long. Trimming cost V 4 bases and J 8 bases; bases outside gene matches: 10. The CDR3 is CASSSRQGADGEKLFF. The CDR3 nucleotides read TGTGCCAGCAGTTCTCGACAGGGGGCCGACGGGGAAAAACTGTTTTTT.

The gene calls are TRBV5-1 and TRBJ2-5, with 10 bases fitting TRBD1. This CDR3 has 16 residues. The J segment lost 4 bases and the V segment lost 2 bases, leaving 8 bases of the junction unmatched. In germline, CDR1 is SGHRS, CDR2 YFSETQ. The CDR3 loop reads CASSFLGTGERETQYF. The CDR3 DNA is TGCGCCAGCAGCTTTCTCGGGACAGGGGAAAGAGAGACCCAGTACTTC.

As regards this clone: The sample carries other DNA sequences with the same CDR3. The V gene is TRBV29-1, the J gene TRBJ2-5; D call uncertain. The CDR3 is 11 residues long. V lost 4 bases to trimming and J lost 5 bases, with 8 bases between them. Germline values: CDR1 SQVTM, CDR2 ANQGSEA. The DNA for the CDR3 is TGCAGCGTTGGCCCCCGGGAGACCCAGTACTTC. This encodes CSVGPRETQYF.

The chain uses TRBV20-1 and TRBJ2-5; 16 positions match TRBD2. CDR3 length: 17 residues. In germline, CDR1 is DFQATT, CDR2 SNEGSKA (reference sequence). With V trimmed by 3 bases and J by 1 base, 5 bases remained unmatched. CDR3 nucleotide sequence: TGCAGTGCTAGTGGCGGGACTAGCGGGGGGGCCCAAGAGACCCAGTACTTC. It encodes CSASGGTSGGAQETQYF.

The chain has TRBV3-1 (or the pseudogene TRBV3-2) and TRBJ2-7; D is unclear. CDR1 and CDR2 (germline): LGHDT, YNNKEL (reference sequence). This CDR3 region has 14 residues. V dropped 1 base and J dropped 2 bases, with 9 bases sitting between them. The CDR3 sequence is CASSQGLRTYEQYF. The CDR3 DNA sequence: TGTGCCAGCAGCCAAGGACTTAGAACCTACGAGCAGTACTTC.

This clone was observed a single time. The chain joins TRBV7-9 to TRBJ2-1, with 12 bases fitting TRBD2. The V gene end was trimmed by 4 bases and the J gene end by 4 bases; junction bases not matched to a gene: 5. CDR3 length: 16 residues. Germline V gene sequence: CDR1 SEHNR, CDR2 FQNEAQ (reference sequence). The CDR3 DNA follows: TGTGCCAGCAGCTCCAATCTAGCGGGGGGGTACAATGAGCAGTTCTTC. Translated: CASSSNLAGGYNEQFF.

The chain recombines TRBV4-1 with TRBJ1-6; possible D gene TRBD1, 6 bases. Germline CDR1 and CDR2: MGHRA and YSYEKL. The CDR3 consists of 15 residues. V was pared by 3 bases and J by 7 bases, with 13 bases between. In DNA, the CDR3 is TGCGCCAGCAGCCACGGGGGGACACTGAATTCACCCCTCCACTTT. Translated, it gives CASSHGGTLNSPLHF.

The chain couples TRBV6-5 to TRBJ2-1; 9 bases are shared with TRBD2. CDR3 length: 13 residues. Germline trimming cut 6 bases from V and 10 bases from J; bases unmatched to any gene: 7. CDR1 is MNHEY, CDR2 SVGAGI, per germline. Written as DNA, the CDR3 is TGTGCCAGCAGAGGTAGCGGGAGCGAAGAGCAGTTCTTC. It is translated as CASRGSGSEEQFF.